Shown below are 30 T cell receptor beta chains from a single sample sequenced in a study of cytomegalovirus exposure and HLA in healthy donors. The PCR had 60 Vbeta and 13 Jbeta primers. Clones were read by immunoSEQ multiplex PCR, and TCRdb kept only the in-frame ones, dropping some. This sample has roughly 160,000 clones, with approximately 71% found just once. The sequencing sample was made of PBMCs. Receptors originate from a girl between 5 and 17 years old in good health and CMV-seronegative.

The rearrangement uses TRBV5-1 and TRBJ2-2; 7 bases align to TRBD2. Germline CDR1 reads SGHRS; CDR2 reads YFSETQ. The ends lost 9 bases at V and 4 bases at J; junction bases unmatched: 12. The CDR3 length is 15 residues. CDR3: CATMEGTISTGELFF. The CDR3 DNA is TGCGCCACCATGGAGGGGACTATATCCACCGGGGAGCTGTTTTTT. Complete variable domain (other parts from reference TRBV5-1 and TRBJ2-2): KAGVTQTPRYLIKTRGQQVTLSCSPISGHRSVSWYQQTPGQGLQFLFEYFSETQRNKGNFPGRFSGRQFSNSRSEMNVSTLELGDSALYLCATMEGTISTGELFFGEGSRLTVL.

For the CDR3, the DNA is TGTGCCAGCAGTCTACAGACAGGGGGCTACGGAAACACCATATATTTT. This gives the protein CASSLQTGGYGNTIYF. The genes are TRBV28 and TRBJ1-3; 10 positions agree with TRBD1. The ends lost 5 bases at V and 4 bases at J; junction bases unmatched: 8. The CDR3 extends over 16 amino acids. CDR1 is MDHEN, CDR2 SYDVKM, per germline.

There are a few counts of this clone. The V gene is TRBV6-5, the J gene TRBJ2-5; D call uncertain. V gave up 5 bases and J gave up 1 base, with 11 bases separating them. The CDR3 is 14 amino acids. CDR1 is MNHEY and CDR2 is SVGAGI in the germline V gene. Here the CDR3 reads CASSPRAPQETQYF. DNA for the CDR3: TGTGCCAGCAGTCCAAGAGCCCCCCAAGAGACCCAGTACTTC.

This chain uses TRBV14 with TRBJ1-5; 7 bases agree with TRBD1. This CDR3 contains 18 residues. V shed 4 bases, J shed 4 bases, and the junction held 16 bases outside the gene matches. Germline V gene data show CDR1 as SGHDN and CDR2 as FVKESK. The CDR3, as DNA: TGTGCCAGCAGCCTACTGGGCCCTCCCGGGACAGAAAATCAGCCCCAGCATTTT. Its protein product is CASSLLGPPGTENQPQHF.

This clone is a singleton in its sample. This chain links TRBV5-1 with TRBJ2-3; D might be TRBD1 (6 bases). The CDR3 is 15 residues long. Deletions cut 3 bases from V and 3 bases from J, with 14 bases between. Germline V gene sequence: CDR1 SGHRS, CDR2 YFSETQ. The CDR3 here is CASSSGQIGTDTQYF. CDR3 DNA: TGCGCCAGCAGCTCCGGACAGATAGGGACAGATACGCAGTATTTT.

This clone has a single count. In DNA form, the CDR3 reads TGTGCCAGTAGTACGGACAGGGTCCCTTCACCCCTCCACTTT. It specifies CASSTDRVPSPLHF. The chain employs TRBV19 and TRBJ1-6, with TRBD1 identical over 8 bases. The CDR3 consists of 14 residues. Germline loops: CDR1 LNHDA, CDR2 SQIVND (reference sequence). V shed 4 bases and J 9 bases; nucleotides not matched to a gene: 5.

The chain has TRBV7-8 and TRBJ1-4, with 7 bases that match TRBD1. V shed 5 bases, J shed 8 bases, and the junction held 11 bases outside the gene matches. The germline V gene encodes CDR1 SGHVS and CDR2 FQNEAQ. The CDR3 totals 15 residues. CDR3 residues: CASSQPTGIGEKLFF. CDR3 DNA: TGTGCCAGCAGCCAACCGACAGGGATCGGAGAAAAACTGTTTTTT.

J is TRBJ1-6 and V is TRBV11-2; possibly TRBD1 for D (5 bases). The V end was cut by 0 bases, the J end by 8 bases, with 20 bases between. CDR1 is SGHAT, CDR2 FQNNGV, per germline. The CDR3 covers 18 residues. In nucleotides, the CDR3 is TGTGCCAGCAGCTTAGATCATCGGATGGGGCGGCAGTATTCACCCCTCCACTTT. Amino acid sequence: CASSLDHRMGRQYSPLHF.

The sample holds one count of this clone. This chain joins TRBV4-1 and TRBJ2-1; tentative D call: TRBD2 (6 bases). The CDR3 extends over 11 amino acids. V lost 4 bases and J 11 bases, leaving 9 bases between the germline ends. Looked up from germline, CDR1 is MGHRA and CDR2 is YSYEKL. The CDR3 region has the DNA TGCGCCAGCAGCCTTCGCGGGAAGCAGTTCTTC. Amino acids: CASSLRGKQFF.

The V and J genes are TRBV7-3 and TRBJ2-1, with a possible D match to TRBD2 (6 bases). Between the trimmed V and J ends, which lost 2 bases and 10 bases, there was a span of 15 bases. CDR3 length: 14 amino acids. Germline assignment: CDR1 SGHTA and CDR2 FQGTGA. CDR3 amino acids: CASSLGGSGMEQFF. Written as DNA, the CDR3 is TGTGCCAGCAGCTTAGGGGGGTCCGGAATGGAGCAGTTCTTC.

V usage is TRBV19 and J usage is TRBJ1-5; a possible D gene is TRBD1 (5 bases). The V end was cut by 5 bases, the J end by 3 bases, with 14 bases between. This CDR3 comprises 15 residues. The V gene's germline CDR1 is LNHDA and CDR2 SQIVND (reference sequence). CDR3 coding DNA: TGTGCCAGTAGTCGCTCGGACATCTCCAATCAGCCCCAGCATTTT. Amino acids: CASSRSDISNQPQHF.

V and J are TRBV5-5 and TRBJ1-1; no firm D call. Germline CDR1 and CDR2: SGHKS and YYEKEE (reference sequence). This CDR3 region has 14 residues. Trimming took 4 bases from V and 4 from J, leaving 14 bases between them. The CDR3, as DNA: TGTGCCAGCAGCCCCGAGTGGGCCGGCACTGAAGCTTTCTTT. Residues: CASSPEWAGTEAFF. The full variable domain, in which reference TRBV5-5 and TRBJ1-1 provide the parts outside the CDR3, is DAGVTQSPTHLIKTRGQQVTLRCSPISGHKSVSWYQQVLGQGPQFIFQYYEKEERGRGNFPDRFSARQFPNYSSELNVNALLLGDSALYLCASSPEWAGTEAFFGQGTRLTVV.

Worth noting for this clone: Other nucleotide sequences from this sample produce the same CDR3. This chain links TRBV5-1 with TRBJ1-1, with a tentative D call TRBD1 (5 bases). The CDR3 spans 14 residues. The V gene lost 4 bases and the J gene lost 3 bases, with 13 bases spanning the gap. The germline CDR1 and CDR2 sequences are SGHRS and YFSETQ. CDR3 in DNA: TGCGCCAGCAGCCTCGTTGGGGCCGACACTGAAGCTTTCTTT. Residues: CASSLVGADTEAFF.

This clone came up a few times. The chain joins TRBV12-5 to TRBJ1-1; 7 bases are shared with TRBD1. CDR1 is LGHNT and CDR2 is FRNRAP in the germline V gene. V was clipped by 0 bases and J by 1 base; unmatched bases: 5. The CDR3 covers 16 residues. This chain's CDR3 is CASGLVSQGGNTEAFF. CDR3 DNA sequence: TGTGCTAGTGGTTTGGTCAGTCAGGGGGGGAACACTGAAGCTTTCTTT.

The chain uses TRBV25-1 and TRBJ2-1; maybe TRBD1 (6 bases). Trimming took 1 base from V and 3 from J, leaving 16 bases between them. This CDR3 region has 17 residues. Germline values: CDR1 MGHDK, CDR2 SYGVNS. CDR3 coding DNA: TGTGCCAGCAGTGAATTGGGGCGGACAGACATCTACAATGAGCAGTTCTTC. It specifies CASSELGRTDIYNEQFF.

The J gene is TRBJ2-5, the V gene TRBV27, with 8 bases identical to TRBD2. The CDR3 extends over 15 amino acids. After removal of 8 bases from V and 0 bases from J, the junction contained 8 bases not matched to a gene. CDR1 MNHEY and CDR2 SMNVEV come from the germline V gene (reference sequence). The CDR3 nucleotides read TGTGCCAGCCGACGGCGGGGGGAAGACCAAGAGACCCAGTACTTC. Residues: CASRRRGEDQETQYF.

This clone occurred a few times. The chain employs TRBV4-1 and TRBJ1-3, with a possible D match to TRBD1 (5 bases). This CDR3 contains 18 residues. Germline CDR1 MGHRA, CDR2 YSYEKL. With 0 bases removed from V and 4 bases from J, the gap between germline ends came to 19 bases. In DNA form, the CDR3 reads TGCGCCAGCAGCCAAGATCGGGGAGGGGTGGTAGTCGGAAACACCATATATTTT. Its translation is CASSQDRGGVVVGNTIYF.

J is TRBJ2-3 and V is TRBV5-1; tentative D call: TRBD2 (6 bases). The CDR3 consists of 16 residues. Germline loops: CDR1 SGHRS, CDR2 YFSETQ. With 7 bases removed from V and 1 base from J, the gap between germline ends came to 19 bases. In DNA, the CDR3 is TGCGCCAGCGCCCCCGGGAGTGCAGTGGGCACAGATACGCAGTATTTT. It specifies CASAPGSAVGTDTQYF.

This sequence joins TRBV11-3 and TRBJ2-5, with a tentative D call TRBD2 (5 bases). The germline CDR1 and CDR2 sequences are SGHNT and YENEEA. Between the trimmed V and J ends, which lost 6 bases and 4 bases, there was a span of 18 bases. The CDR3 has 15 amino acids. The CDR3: CASSHGLSLSETQYF. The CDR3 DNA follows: TGTGCCAGCAGTCACGGACTTAGCCTTTCAGAGACCCAGTACTTC.

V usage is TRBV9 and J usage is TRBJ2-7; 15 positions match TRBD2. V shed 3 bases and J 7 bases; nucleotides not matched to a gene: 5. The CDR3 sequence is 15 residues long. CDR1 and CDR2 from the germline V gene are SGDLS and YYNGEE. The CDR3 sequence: CASSGGTSGGREQYF. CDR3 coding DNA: TGTGCCAGCAGCGGCGGGACTAGCGGGGGGAGGGAGCAGTACTTC.

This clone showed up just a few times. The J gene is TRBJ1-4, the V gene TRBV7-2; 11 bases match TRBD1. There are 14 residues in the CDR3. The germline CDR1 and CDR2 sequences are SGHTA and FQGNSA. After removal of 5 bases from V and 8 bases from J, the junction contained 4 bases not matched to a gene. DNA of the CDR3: TGTGCCAGCAGCCTGGACAGGGGGCACGAAAAACTGTTTTTT. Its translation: CASSLDRGHEKLFF.

This CDR3 reads CASSLAGPSVVEIQYF. CDR3 coding DNA: TGTGCCAGCAGCTTAGCAGGGCCGTCCGTAGTGGAAATTCAGTACTTC. V and J are TRBV11-2 and TRBJ2-4, with a tentative D call TRBD1 (5 bases). Germline-derived CDR1 and CDR2 are SGHAT and FQNNGV. The CDR3 spans 16 residues. Trimming removed 1 base at V and 10 bases at J, with 20 bases between.

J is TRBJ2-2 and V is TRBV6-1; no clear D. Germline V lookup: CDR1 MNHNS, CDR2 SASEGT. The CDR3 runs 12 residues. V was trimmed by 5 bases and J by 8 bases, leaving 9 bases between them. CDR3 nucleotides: TGTGCCAGCAGTTCCCGGGTGGGGGAGCTGTTTTTT. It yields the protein CASSSRVGELFF.

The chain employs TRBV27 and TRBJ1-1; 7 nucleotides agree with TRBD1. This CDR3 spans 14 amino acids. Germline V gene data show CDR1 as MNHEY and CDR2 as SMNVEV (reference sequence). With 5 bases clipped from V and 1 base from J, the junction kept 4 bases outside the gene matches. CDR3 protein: CASSHGTANTEAFF. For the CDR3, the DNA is TGTGCCAGCAGTCACGGGACAGCGAACACTGAAGCTTTCTTT.

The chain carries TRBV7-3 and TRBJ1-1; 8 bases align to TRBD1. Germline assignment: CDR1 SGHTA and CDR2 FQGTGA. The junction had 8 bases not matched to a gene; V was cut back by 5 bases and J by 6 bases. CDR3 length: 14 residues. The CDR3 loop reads CASSPQGGIAEAFF. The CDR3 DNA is TGTGCCAGCAGCCCACAGGGGGGGATCGCTGAAGCTTTCTTT.

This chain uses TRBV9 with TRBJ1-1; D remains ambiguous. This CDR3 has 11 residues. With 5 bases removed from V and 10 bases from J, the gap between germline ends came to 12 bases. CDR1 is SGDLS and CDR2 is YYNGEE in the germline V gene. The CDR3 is CASRRSLGAFF. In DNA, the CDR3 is TGTGCCAGCAGGAGGTCACTGGGAGCTTTCTTT. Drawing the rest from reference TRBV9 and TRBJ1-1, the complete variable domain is DSGVTQTPKHLITATGQRVTLRCSPRSGDLSVYWYQQSLDQGLQFLIQYYNGEERAKGNILERFSAQQFPDLHSELNLSSLELGDSALYFCASRRSLGAFFGQGTRLTVV.

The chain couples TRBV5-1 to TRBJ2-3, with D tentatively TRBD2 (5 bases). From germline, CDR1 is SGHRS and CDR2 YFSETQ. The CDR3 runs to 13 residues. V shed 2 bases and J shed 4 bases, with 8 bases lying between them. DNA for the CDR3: TGCGCCAGCAGCTTCGGGGTTTCAGATACGCAGTATTTT. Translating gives CASSFGVSDTQYF.

The CDR3 loop is CATRQAPTSGNTIYF. The CDR3 DNA reads as TGTGCCACCCGACAGGCTCCAACCTCTGGAAACACCATATATTTT. This sequence joins TRBV2 and TRBJ1-3, with D possibly matching TRBD1 (6 bases). The CDR3 length is 15 residues. V was clipped by 10 bases and J by 0 bases, with 16 bases between them. Germline V gene sequence: CDR1 SNHLY, CDR2 FYNNEI.

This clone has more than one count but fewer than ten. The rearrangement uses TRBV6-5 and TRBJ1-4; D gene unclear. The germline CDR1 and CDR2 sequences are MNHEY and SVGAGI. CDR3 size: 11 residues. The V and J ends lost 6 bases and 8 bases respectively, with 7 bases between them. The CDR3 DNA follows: TGTGCCAGCAGATCACAGGAAAAACTGTTTTTT. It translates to CASRSQEKLFF.

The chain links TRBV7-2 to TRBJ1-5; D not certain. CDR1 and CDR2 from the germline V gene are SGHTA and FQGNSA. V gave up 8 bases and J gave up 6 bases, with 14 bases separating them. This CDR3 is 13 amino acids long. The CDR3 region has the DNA TGTGCCAGCGACGATGGAGGATTTCAGCCCCAGCATTTT. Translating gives CASDDGGFQPQHF.